These 32 T cell receptor beta chains were all obtained from the same sample, sequenced in a study of T cell responses to AZD1222 COVID-19 vaccine. Sequencing was performed with immunoSEQ multiplex PCR; in TCRdb, only in-frame clones are kept and a portion is missing. The table has more than 250,000 clones, roughly 93% seen once. The sequencing here drew on peripheral blood, taken on day 0 of AZD1222 vaccination. These receptors were taken from an adult in good health.

V gene TRBV15 combines with J gene TRBJ2-7; TRBD1 matches at 9 bases. The CDR3 sequence is 15 residues long. Germline V gene sequence: CDR1 LNHNV, CDR2 YYDKDF (reference sequence). After removal of 3 bases from V and 0 bases from J, the junction contained 3 bases not matched to a gene. The CDR3 DNA reads TGTGCCACCAGCAGGGACAGGGGAGACTCCTACGAGCAGTACTTC. This sequence encodes CATSRDRGDSYEQYF. Based on the CDR3 plus reference TRBV15 and TRBJ2-7, the full variable domain is DAMVIQNPRYQVTQFGKPVTLSCSQTLNHNVMYWYQQKSSQAPKLLFHYYDKDFNNEADTPDNFQSRRPNTSFCFLDIRSPGLGDTAMYLCATSRDRGDSYEQYFGPGTRLTVT.

The rearrangement uses TRBV7-2 and TRBJ2-5; 10 bases match TRBD2. The germline gives CDR1 SGHTA, CDR2 FQGNSA. The J segment lost 1 base and the V segment lost 8 bases, leaving 7 bases of the junction unmatched. The CDR3 is 15 residues long. The CDR3 DNA sequence: TGTGCCAGCCGACCTAAGCGGGAGGGCCAAGAGACCCAGTACTTC. It codes for CASRPKREGQETQYF.

J is TRBJ1-1 and V is TRBV19; TRBD1 matches at 8 bases. The ends lost 7 bases at V and 10 bases at J; junction bases unmatched: 8. There are 12 residues in the CDR3. Germline assignment: CDR1 LNHDA and CDR2 SQIVND (reference sequence). CDR3 amino acids: CASKAQGARAFF. In DNA form, the CDR3 reads TGTGCCAGTAAAGCTCAGGGGGCTCGAGCTTTCTTT.

This chain links TRBV11-2 with TRBJ1-6; TRBD1 is a possible D gene (5 bases). The CDR3 has 15 residues. Germline CDR1 SGHAT, CDR2 FQNNGV. Trimming took off 7 bases at V and 8 bases at J, with 18 bases between the two ends. CDR3 DNA sequence: TGTGCCAGCACCTATACCGTGGGGGGGGATTCACCCCTCCACTTT. It translates to CASTYTVGGDSPLHF.

This chain connects TRBV19 to TRBJ1-1; 9 bases agree with TRBD1. The trim removed 6 bases at V and 7 bases at J, leaving 9 bases unmatched. Germline loops: CDR1 LNHDA, CDR2 SQIVND (reference sequence). The CDR3 is made up of 14 amino acids. The CDR3 region is CASRIRDRVVEAFF. The CDR3 region has the DNA TGTGCCAGTAGGATCCGGGACAGGGTAGTTGAAGCTTTCTTT.

The V and J genes are TRBV5-1 and TRBJ1-2, with a possible D match to TRBD1 (6 bases). CDR3 length: 14 amino acids. Germline-derived CDR1 and CDR2 are SGHRS and YFSETQ. Trimming took 4 bases from V and 6 from J, leaving 16 bases between them. The CDR3 sequence is CASSPSGGGHGYTF. The CDR3 region has the DNA TGCGCCAGCAGCCCCTCGGGTGGGGGCCATGGCTACACCTTC.

V gene TRBV10-2 combines with J gene TRBJ2-6; the D gene is possibly TRBD1 (7 bases). In germline, CDR1 is WSHSY, CDR2 SAAADI. This CDR3 comprises 15 residues. The V end lost 6 bases, the J end lost 3 bases, and 12 bases lay between the germline ends. DNA for the CDR3: TGCGCCAGCAGAAACAGGGGAGGTGGGGCCAACGTCCTGACTTTC. Amino acid sequence: CASRNRGGGANVLTF.

The chain carries TRBV29-1 and TRBJ2-7; a weak D match, TRBD1 (6 bases). Per the germline V gene, CDR1 is SQVTM and CDR2 is ANQGSEA. There are 18 residues in the CDR3. Trimming removed 4 bases at V and 0 bases at J, with 25 bases between. CDR3 DNA sequence: TGCAGCGTTGGAGGGATTGCAGGGGCCCAAGGAACCTCCTACGAGCAGTACTTC. It specifies CSVGGIAGAQGTSYEQYF.

The V gene is TRBV18, the J gene TRBJ2-1; no definite D call. Germline loops: CDR1 KGHSH, CDR2 LQKENI. This CDR3 comprises 16 residues. V lost 2 bases and J 1 base, leaving 12 bases between the germline ends. DNA of the CDR3: TGTGCCAGCTCACCAGTCCGGGTTCCATCCTACAATGAGCAGTTCTTC. Translation: CASSPVRVPSYNEQFF.

The chain recombines TRBV13 with TRBJ2-1; D gene ambiguous. Germline CDR1 reads PRHDT; CDR2 reads FYEKMQ (reference sequence). The length of the CDR3 is 14 residues. The ends were cut back, 0 bases at V and 2 bases at J, with 5 bases in the middle. The CDR3 bases are TGTGCCAGCAGCTTAGGCGGACCCTACAATGAGCAGTTCTTC. Protein product: CASSLGGPYNEQFF.

This rearrangement joins TRBV28 to TRBJ1-5; possibly TRBD1 for D (5 bases). The CDR3 totals 15 residues. V gave up 2 bases and J gave up 3 bases, with 11 bases separating them. Germline V gives CDR1 MDHEN, CDR2 SYDVKM. The CDR3: CASSLKGKYNQPQHF. Written as DNA, the CDR3 is TGTGCCAGCAGTTTAAAGGGGAAATACAATCAGCCCCAGCATTTT.

The chain links TRBV7-3 to TRBJ1-1; D is unresolved. Trimming pared 2 bases from V and 0 bases from J, leaving 4 bases between. Germline CDR1 is SGHTA and CDR2 is FQGTGA. The CDR3 contains 13 residues. The CDR3 nucleotides read TGTGCCAGCAGCTTACGATTGAACACTGAAGCTTTCTTT. This gives the protein CASSLRLNTEAFF. The full variable domain, completed using reference TRBV7-3 and TRBJ1-1, is GAGVSQTPSNKVTEKGKYVELRCDPISGHTALYWYRQSLGQGPEFLIYFQGTGAADDSGLPNDRFFAVRPEGSVSTLKIQRTERGDSAVYLCASSLRLNTEAFFGQGTRLTVV.

The chain carries TRBV5-4 and TRBJ2-7; weak D call: TRBD1 (5 bases). Between the trimmed V and J ends, which lost 7 bases and 3 bases, there was a span of 11 bases. Per the germline V gene, CDR1 is SGHNT and CDR2 is YYREEE (reference sequence). The CDR3 has 12 amino acids. The CDR3 is CASGAVGYEQYF. The CDR3 coding sequence is TGTGCCAGCGGGGCAGTCGGCTACGAGCAGTACTTC.

The rearrangement uses TRBV28 and TRBJ2-1; TRBD2 aligns across 8 bases. After removal of 5 bases from V and 12 bases from J, the junction contained 15 bases not matched to a gene. The CDR3 has 15 residues. CDR1 and CDR2 (germline): MDHEN, SYDVKM. Written as DNA, the CDR3 is TGTGCCAGCAGTCAGGGGACTAGGAACTTTCAGGGGCAGTTCTTC. It yields the protein CASSQGTRNFQGQFF.

The genes are TRBV24-1 and TRBJ2-7; TRBD2 matches 13 bases. The CDR3 covers 17 residues. Per the germline V gene, CDR1 is KGHDR and CDR2 is SFDVKD. The J segment lost 5 bases and the V segment lost 6 bases, leaving 12 bases of the junction unmatched. CDR3 residues: CATSRGQPGTSGNEQYF. The CDR3 bases are TGTGCCACCAGTAGGGGACAGCCCGGGACTAGCGGGAACGAGCAGTACTTC.

The chain recombines TRBV7-9 with TRBJ2-5, with D tentatively TRBD1 (5 bases). The V gene's germline CDR1 is SEHNR and CDR2 FQNEAQ (reference sequence). This CDR3 region has 15 residues. V lost 1 base and J lost 2, with 11 bases in between. The CDR3 DNA is TGTGCCAGCAGCTTAGGAGACAGAACTCAAGAGACCCAGTACTTC. It translates to CASSLGDRTQETQYF.

The gene calls are TRBV7-8 and TRBJ2-2; 7 nucleotides align to TRBD2. Germline V gives CDR1 SGHVS, CDR2 FQNEAQ. With 0 bases clipped from V and 4 bases from J, the junction kept 2 bases outside the gene matches. CDR3 length: 15 amino acids. CDR3 sequence (DNA): TGTGCCAGCAGCTTAGCCCAGCGGGGCACCGGGGAGCTGTTTTTT. It specifies CASSLAQRGTGELFF.

The chain joins TRBV3-1 (or the pseudogene TRBV3-2) to TRBJ2-7; TRBD1 matches at 7 bases. The germline V gene has CDR1 LGHDT and CDR2 YNNKEL (reference sequence). The CDR3 is 15 amino acids. V lost 4 bases, J lost 3 bases, and 9 bases stayed unmatched. The chain's CDR3 is CASSPGDSPYYEQYF. The CDR3 DNA sequence: TGTGCCAGCAGCCCAGGGGACAGTCCTTACTACGAGCAGTACTTC.

The chain is built from TRBV27 and TRBJ1-5, with D possibly being TRBD1 (5 bases). CDR3 length: 16 residues. V shed 3 bases and J shed 2 bases, with 14 bases lying between them. Germline-derived CDR1 and CDR2 are MNHEY and SMNVEV (reference sequence). The CDR3 DNA is TGTGCCAGCAGTTTGTTCCCGGGGCGGGGCAATCAGCCCCAGCATTTT. Translating gives CASSLFPGRGNQPQHF.

The chain carries TRBV2 and TRBJ1-1, with D possibly being TRBD1 (6 bases). V lost 11 bases and J 11 bases, leaving 12 bases between the germline ends. The V gene's germline CDR1 is SNHLY and CDR2 FYNNEI. This CDR3 comprises 9 residues. The CDR3 spells CALSRGAFF. The CDR3 region has the DNA TGTGCCCTATCAAGGGGGGCTTTCTTT.

The J gene is TRBJ1-3, the V gene TRBV28; 8 bases map to TRBD1. The CDR3 covers 13 residues. Germline assignment: CDR1 MDHEN and CDR2 SYDVKM. V was pared by 6 bases and J by 10 bases, with 8 bases of the junction left unmatched. The CDR3 nucleotides are TGTGCCAGCAGGGTTGGACAGGGTGGTACCATATATTTT. Its translation is CASRVGQGGTIYF.

Only one count was recorded for this clone. This chain uses TRBV5-5 with TRBJ2-5; D not certain. V lost 5 bases and J lost 1, with 12 bases in between. This CDR3 is 14 amino acids long. Germline CDR1 and CDR2: SGHKS and YYEKEE (reference sequence). In nucleotides, the CDR3 is TGTGCCAGCAGGGATGGACCGATCCAAGAGACCCAGTACTTC. It codes for CASRDGPIQETQYF.

This chain links TRBV2 with TRBJ1-6, with D hard to call. The V and J ends lost 1 base and 6 bases respectively, with 10 bases between them. The CDR3 runs to 15 residues. Looked up from germline, CDR1 is SNHLY and CDR2 is FYNNEI. The DNA for the CDR3 is TGTGCCAGCAGTGAAGTCGTGACTGTTAATTCACCCCTCCACTTT. Protein sequence: CASSEVVTVNSPLHF.

CDR3 nucleotide sequence: TGTGCCACAGGGGACCACTACAATGAGCAGTTCTTC. Its translation: CATGDHYNEQFF. The J gene is TRBJ2-1, the V gene TRBV6-5, with a possible D match to TRBD1 (6 bases). CDR3 length: 12 residues. Between the trimmed V and J ends, which lost 10 bases and 3 bases, there was a span of 10 bases. Germline V gene data show CDR1 as MNHEY and CDR2 as SVGAGI.

The rearrangement uses TRBV4-3 and TRBJ2-6; TRBD1 aligns across 7 bases. CDR1 and CDR2 from the germline V gene are LGHNA and YSLEER. Germline trimming cut 2 bases from V and 3 bases from J; bases unmatched to any gene: 7. The CDR3 is made up of 17 amino acids. The CDR3 loop reads CASSQLTTGYGANVLTF. The DNA for the CDR3 is TGCGCCAGCAGCCAACTTACGACAGGGTATGGGGCCAACGTCCTGACTTTC.

This chain uses TRBV28 with TRBJ1-5, with D perhaps matching TRBD1 (5 bases). CDR1 and CDR2 (germline): MDHEN, SYDVKM. V shed 5 bases and J shed 5 bases, with 16 bases lying between them. The CDR3 runs to 15 residues. As DNA, the CDR3 is TGTGCCAGCAGTCGCCCTGGGCAGGGCTATCAGCCCCAGCATTTT. This gives the protein CASSRPGQGYQPQHF.

V is TRBV18 and J is TRBJ1-2; 9 bases match TRBD1. There are 15 residues in the CDR3. Germline CDR1 reads KGHSH; CDR2 reads LQKENI. V lost 1 base to trimming and J lost 5 bases; unmatched junction nucleotides: 5. CDR3 sequence: CASSPRDRVLYGYTF. Written as DNA, the CDR3 is TGTGCCAGCTCACCACGGGACAGGGTTCTATATGGCTACACCTTC.

Here the CDR3 reads CASSLNVNYGYTF. The CDR3 nucleotides read TGTGCCAGCAGCTTAAACGTAAACTATGGCTACACCTTC. The rearrangement uses TRBV7-3 and TRBJ1-2; no clear D. The CDR3 totals 13 residues. V was cut by 1 base and J by 2 bases, with 5 bases left in between. Germline V lookup: CDR1 SGHTA, CDR2 FQGTGA. Full variable domain (outside the CDR3, taken from reference TRBV7-3 and TRBJ1-2): GAGVSQTPSNKVTEKGKYVELRCDPISGHTALYWYRQSLGQGPEFLIYFQGTGAADDSGLPNDRFFAVRPEGSVSTLKIQRTERGDSAVYLCASSLNVNYGYTFGSGTRLTVV.

This clone was picked up one time. J is TRBJ2-7 and V is TRBV6-5; 8 bases align to TRBD2. CDR1 MNHEY and CDR2 SVGAGI come from the germline V gene. V lost 3 bases and J lost 5; bases outside the gene matches: 9. This CDR3 spans 15 amino acids. DNA of the CDR3: TGTGCCAGCAGTTATAGGGCGGGGGGCCTGGACGAGCAGTACTTC. Its translation: CASSYRAGGLDEQYF.

The chain uses TRBV7-2 and TRBJ1-3; D is ambiguous. Per the germline V gene, CDR1 is SGHTA and CDR2 is FQGNSA. This CDR3 has 13 residues. Trimming took off 5 bases at V and 1 base at J, with 6 bases between the two ends. The CDR3 loop is CASSLPSGNTIYF. The CDR3 nucleotides are TGTGCCAGCAGCCTCCCTTCTGGAAACACCATATATTTT.

The V and J genes are TRBV6-5 and TRBJ1-6, with unresolved D. CDR1 is MNHEY, CDR2 SVGAGI, per germline. The CDR3 contains 14 residues. V was cut by 1 base and J by 4 bases, with 5 bases left in between. This CDR3 is CASSYLVYNSPLHF. The CDR3, as DNA: TGTGCCAGCAGTTACTTGGTGTATAATTCACCCCTCCACTTT.

The CDR3 DNA is TGCGCCAGCAGCTTGGAGCCCTATGGCTACACCTTC. This gives the protein CASSLEPYGYTF. J is TRBJ1-2 and V is TRBV5-1; D is undetermined. Trimming took off 0 bases at V and 4 bases at J, with 4 bases between the two ends. CDR1 is SGHRS, CDR2 YFSETQ, per germline. The CDR3 loop spans 12 amino acids.